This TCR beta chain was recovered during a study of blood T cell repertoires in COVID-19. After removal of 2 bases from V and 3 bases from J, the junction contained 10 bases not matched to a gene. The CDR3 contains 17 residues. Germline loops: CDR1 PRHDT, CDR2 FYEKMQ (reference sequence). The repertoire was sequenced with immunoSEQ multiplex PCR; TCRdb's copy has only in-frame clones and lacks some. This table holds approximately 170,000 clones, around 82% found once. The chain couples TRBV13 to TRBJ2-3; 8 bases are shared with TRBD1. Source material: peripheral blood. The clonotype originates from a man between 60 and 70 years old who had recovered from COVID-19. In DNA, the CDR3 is TGTGCCAGCAGCTTACGGCAGGGGGCCGCAAGTACAGATACGCAGTATTTT. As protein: CASSLRQGAASTDTQYF.